What follows are 6 T cell receptor beta chains derived from one specimen sequenced in a study of T cell responses to AZD1222 COVID-19 vaccine (dated by TCRdb to 2020 to 2023). Libraries were built with the immunoSEQ multiplex PCR assay. Drawn from immuneACCESS, this table holds only the in-frame rearrangements with V and J called that TCRdb kept. Clones are partly lost; checked studies trace under half to an unresolved V gene and leave the rest unexplained. For this sample there are 70,000 to 80,000 clones; 86% appear just once. The ten largest account for about 2.4% of the sample. Reading the label with the study, this specimen's time point is: baseline before first vaccination. The sample in question was peripheral blood, obtained on day 0 of AZD1222 vaccination. The origin of the receptors is an adult in good health.

The chain is built from TRBV11-2 and TRBJ2-2; the D gene is possibly TRBD2 (5 bases). Deletions cut 6 bases from V and 5 bases from J, with 19 bases between. CDR3 length: 16 residues. The germline gives CDR1 SGHAT, CDR2 FQNNGV. Written as DNA, the CDR3 is TGTGCCAGCAGTCCAGGAGGAAGTCGCCGGACCGGGGAGCTGTTTTTT. Amino acid sequence: CASSPGGSRRTGELFF.

The chain recombines TRBV27 with TRBJ2-7, with D tentatively TRBD1 (7 bases). This CDR3 has 15 residues. Trimming left V 6 bases short and J 3 bases short, with 18 bases between. The germline CDR1 and CDR2 sequences are MNHEY and SMNVEV (reference sequence). CDR3 nucleotide sequence: TGTGCCAGCAGGGCTAGAGGAGGGGGCCTCTACGAGCAGTACTTC. This sequence encodes CASRARGGGLYEQYF.

This clone was counted a single time. This chain joins TRBV9 and TRBJ1-4, with TRBD1 matching over 8 bases. The CDR3 covers 16 residues. The V gene's germline CDR1 is SGDLS and CDR2 YYNGEE. V gave up 3 bases and J gave up 7 bases; unmatched junction bases: 11. The CDR3 protein is CASSASQGALGEKLFF. For the CDR3, the DNA is TGTGCCAGCAGCGCGTCCCAGGGGGCGCTTGGTGAAAAACTGTTTTTT.

The J gene is TRBJ1-2, the V gene TRBV25-1, with D uncertain. From germline, CDR1 is MGHDK and CDR2 SYGVNS. The CDR3 consists of 11 residues. Trimming shortened V by 6 bases and J by 6 bases, and 8 bases separated the two germline ends. The CDR3 nucleotides are TGTGCCAGCAGGGATCTGGATGGCTACACCTTC. Protein product: CASRDLDGYTF.

The chain links TRBV6-6 to TRBJ1-6; 10 bases map to TRBD1. Trimming removed 5 bases from V and 8 bases from J; junction bases left unmatched: 6. The germline CDR1 and CDR2 sequences are MNHNY and SVGAGI (reference sequence). The CDR3 sequence is 15 residues long. The CDR3 DNA follows: TGTGCCAGCAGTCGGTCGGACAGGGGGGATTCACCCCTCCACTTT. This sequence encodes CASSRSDRGDSPLHF.

The chain employs TRBV5-4 and TRBJ1-4; TRBD1 agrees at 8 bases. The length of the CDR3 is 13 residues. V lost 4 bases and J lost 6; bases outside the gene matches: 2. Looked up from germline, CDR1 is SGHNT and CDR2 is YYREEE (reference sequence). DNA for the CDR3: TGTGCCAGCAGCCTGGGACAGGATGAAAAACTGTTTTTT. This translates into CASSLGQDEKLFF.